This TCR beta chain was captured in a study of identical twins. Unique molecular identifiers were in the cDNA, with template-switch universal primer binding. One entry per CDR3 protein, called by TCRdb with MiXCR from the 5' RACE reads. The sample yields under 900,000 distinct CDR3 sequences, around a sixth seen once. In its sample, this clonotype was seen many times. The CDR3 length is 16 residues. Germline CDR1 reads ENHRY; CDR2 reads SYGVKD. V lost 0 bases, J lost 6 bases, and 15 bases lay in between. These data were likewise used in another study, on T cells expressing NK-cell markers. This second study says: Sorted CD3+CD56+NKG2C+, CD3+CD56+NKG2C- and CD3+CD56-NKG2C+ T-cell subsets were beta-chain profiled. Four of the donors also had these clonotypes leading their CD3+CD56-NKG2C+ fraction.

The chain links TRBV10-3 to TRBJ2-1; a weak D match, TRBD1 (5 bases). Sequences were obtained from PBMCs. The sequence derives from a young woman in good health. Here the CDR3 DNA reads TGTGCCATCAGTGAGTCGACGGGCGGCAGGGTCAATGAGCAGTTCTTC. Encoded protein: CAISESTGGRVNEQFF.